The clone carrying this T cell receptor (beta chain) was recorded only once. The antigen is unknown. A multiplex PCR was run with 60 Vbeta primers and 13 Jbeta primers. The data were produced by immunoSEQ multiplex PCR, yet TCRdb's version contains in-frame clones alone and is incomplete. This table has fewer than 250,000 clones, roughly four fifths appearing once. The data belong to a study of cytomegalovirus exposure and HLA in healthy donors. Study-wide results and limits: An analysis was carried out later, and it reportedly showed fewer N-insertions in an Asian-associated ancestry cluster than the approximately 670-donor mean. Associated with cytomegalovirus, according to the listing, were 164 TCR beta chains. For cytomegalovirus status, the classifier reportedly gave diagnoses with high specificity and sensitivity. Previous analysis showed most TCR beta V segments were productive about 90% or about 30% of the time.

CDR3 length: 13 residues. Germline values: CDR1 LNHDA, CDR2 SQIVND (reference sequence). The V end was cut by 5 bases, the J end by 4 bases, with 11 bases between. Sequencing was carried out using PBMCs. The sequence was obtained from a woman aged 25 to 39 in good health and CMV-seropositive. The J gene is TRBJ2-5, the V gene TRBV19; D possibly corresponds to TRBD2 (5 bases). The CDR3 DNA sequence: TGTGCCAGTAGTCGGGATACGAGAGAGACCCAGTACTTC. This sequence encodes CASSRDTRETQYF. Full variable domain (outside the CDR3, taken from reference TRBV19 and TRBJ2-5): DGGITQSPKYLFRKEGQNVTLSCEQNLNHDAMYWYRQDPGQGLRLIYYSQIVNDFQKGDIAEGYSVSREKKESFPLTVTSAQKNPTAFYLCASSRDTRETQYFGPGTRLLVL.